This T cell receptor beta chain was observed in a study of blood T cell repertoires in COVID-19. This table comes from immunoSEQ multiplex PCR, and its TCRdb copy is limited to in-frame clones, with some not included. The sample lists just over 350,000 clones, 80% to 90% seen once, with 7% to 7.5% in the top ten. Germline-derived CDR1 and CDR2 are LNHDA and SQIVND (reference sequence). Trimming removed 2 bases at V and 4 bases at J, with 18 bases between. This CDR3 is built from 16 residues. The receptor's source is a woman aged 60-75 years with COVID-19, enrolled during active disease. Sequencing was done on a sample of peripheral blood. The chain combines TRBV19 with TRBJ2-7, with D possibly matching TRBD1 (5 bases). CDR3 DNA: TGTGCCAGTAGTATACGGTGGGGCAGGGCTCCTTACGAGCAGTACTTC. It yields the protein CASSIRWGRAPYEQYF.